This is a list of T cell receptor beta chains from one sample in a study of cytomegalovirus exposure and HLA in healthy donors. This table comes from immunoSEQ multiplex PCR, and its TCRdb copy is limited to in-frame clones, with some not included. The profile covers about 160,000 clones, with about four fifths appearing a single time and roughly 6.8% taken by the ten largest. Sequenced sample: PBMCs. Receptors were obtained from a man in his fifties in good health and CMV-seropositive. CDR3s include the opening cysteine and the closing phenylalanine or tryptophan. The D gene is left open where the match is weak. Where a row states a size, it is once, few, many or the class of an expanded clone; other rows omit it.

J gene | D gene | V gene | clone size | CDR3 protein | CDR3 DNA
TRBJ1-6 | NA | TRBV30 | NA | CAWSAGTSLGNSPLHF | TGTGCCTGGAGTGCGGGGACAAGTTTGGGAAATTCACCCCTCCACTTT
TRBJ2-7 | TRBD2 | TRBV7-9 | NA | CASSLARLAGDEQYF | TGTGCCAGCAGCTTAGCGCGGCTAGCGGGAGACGAGCAGTACTTC
TRBJ1-1 | NA | TRBV29-1 | few | CSGRSRRLPYGSEAFF | TGCAGCGGTCGGTCTCGCCGACTCCCCTATGGGTCTGAAGCTTTCTTT
TRBJ1-3 | NA | TRBV5-1 | NA | CASSLGQVGNTIYF | TGCGCCAGCAGCTTGGGACAGGTTGGAAACACCATATATTTT
TRBJ1-4 | NA | TRBV19 | NA | CACTPATNEKLFF | TGTGCCTGTACACCAGCAACTAATGAAAAACTGTTTTTT
TRBJ2-5 | NA | TRBV11-3 | NA | CASSRARQETQYF | TGTGCCAGCAGCCGAGCTAGGCAAGAGACCCAGTACTTC
TRBJ2-7 | TRBD1 | TRBV6-5 | few | CASSVRTGPYEQYF | TGTGCCAGCAGTGTAAGGACAGGGCCCTACGAGCAGTACTTC
TRBJ2-1 | NA | TRBV6-1 | few | CASSERTPGLGSSYNEQFF | TGTGCCAGCAGTGAGCGAACCCCGGGACTCGGGAGCTCCTACAATGAGCAGTTCTTC
TRBJ2-3 | NA | TRBV6-1 | few | CASSVGAPSDTQYF | TGTGCCAGCAGTGTGGGCGCCCCGTCAGATACGCAGTATTTT
TRBJ1-1 | NA | TRBV9 | few | CASSVSGFFRGADTEAFF | TGTGCCAGCAGCGTAAGCGGTTTCTTTCGGGGGGCGGACACTGAAGCTTTCTTT
TRBJ1-1 | TRBD1 | TRBV25-1 | NA | CATQDRWAEAFF | TGTGCCACCCAGGACAGGTGGGCTGAAGCTTTCTTT
TRBJ1-3 | NA | TRBV5-1 | few | CASSSTGLSGNTIYF | TGCGCCAGCAGCTCTACAGGGCTCTCTGGAAACACCATATATTTT
TRBJ1-3 | TRBD1 | TRBV5-4 | NA | CASSRTGAGNTIYF | TGTGCCAGCAGCAGGACAGGGGCTGGAAACACCATATATTTT
TRBJ1-3 | NA | TRBV7-9 | NA | CASSLNAGFENTIYF | TGTGCCAGCAGCTTAAATGCAGGGTTCGAGAACACCATATATTTT
TRBJ1-1 | NA | TRBV5-1 | NA | CASSFLGEAEAFF | TGCGCCAGCAGCTTCTTAGGGGAGGCTGAAGCTTTCTTT
TRBJ2-2 | TRBD1 | TRBV5-1 | NA | CASSVRTGSNTGELFF | TGCGCCAGCAGTGTCCGGACAGGGAGCAACACCGGGGAGCTGTTTTTT
TRBJ1-2 | TRBD1 | TRBV7-3 | NA | CASSSSGTGGVYTF | TGTGCCAGCAGCTCGTCCGGGACAGGGGGCGTCTACACCTTC
TRBJ2-7 | NA | TRBV6-5 | NA | CASSYRRTDSYEQYF | TGTGCCAGCAGTTACCGGAGGACAGACTCCTACGAGCAGTACTTC
TRBJ2-2 | TRBD1 | TRBV5-1 | NA | CASSKLGQGVSGELFF | TGCGCCAGCAGCAAATTGGGACAGGGGGTATCGGGGGAGCTGTTTTTT
TRBJ2-7 | NA | TRBV4-1 | NA | CASSQVISFSYEQYF | TGCGCCAGCAGCCAAGTAATTAGTTTTTCCTACGAGCAGTACTTC
TRBJ1-2 | NA | TRBV5-4 | once | CASSYAGNYGYTF | TGTGCCAGCAGTTACGCAGGAAACTATGGCTACACCTTC
TRBJ1-2 | TRBD1 | TRBV28 | NA | CASREGTGGSYGYTF | TGTGCCAGCAGGGAGGGGACAGGGGGCTCGTATGGCTACACCTTC
TRBJ2-1 | TRBD2 | TRBV11-2 | NA | CASSLGTSGVESYNEQFF | TGTGCCAGCAGCTTAGGGACTAGCGGGGTTGAGTCCTACAATGAGCAGTTCTTC
TRBJ2-6 | TRBD1 | TRBV28 | NA | CASSLPRGSGANVLTF | TGTGCCAGCAGTTTACCCAGGGGGTCTGGGGCCAACGTCCTGACTTTC
TRBJ2-5 | NA | TRBV7-2 | once | CASSLDRWAQETQYF | TGTGCCAGCAGCTTAGACAGGTGGGCACAAGAGACCCAGTACTTC
TRBJ2-5 | TRBD2 | TRBV2 | NA | CASSELRGDAGAPQKTQYF | TGTGCCAGCAGTGAACTAAGGGGAGACGCGGGAGCGCCACAGAAGACCCAGTACTTC
TRBJ1-6 | NA | TRBV11-3 | NA | CASSRDSSYNSPLHF | TGTGCCAGCAGCCGTGACAGCTCCTATAATTCACCCCTCCACTTT
TRBJ2-5 | TRBD2 | TRBV19 | NA | CASSSWGSGEETQYF | TGTGCCAGTAGTTCCTGGGGTAGCGGGGAAGAGACCCAGTACTTC
TRBJ2-2 | TRBD2 | TRBV7-8 | NA | CASSRAGTSGGNTGELFF | TGTGCCAGCAGCCGCGCCGGGACTAGCGGCGGGAACACCGGGGAGCTGTTTTTT
TRBJ1-5 | NA | TRBV30 | NA | CAWSLPWQNQPQHF | TGTGCCTGGAGTCTCCCCTGGCAAAATCAGCCCCAGCATTTT
TRBJ2-3 | NA | TRBV11-2 | NA | CASNLLLSTDTQYF | TGTGCCAGCAACTTACTACTTAGCACAGATACGCAGTATTTT
TRBJ2-1 | TRBD2 | TRBV19 | NA | CASSITSGYNEQFF | TGTGCCAGTAGTATAACTAGCGGTTACAATGAGCAGTTCTTC
TRBJ2-1 | TRBD2 | TRBV2 | NA | CASTPPGPAGSYNEQFF | TGTGCCAGCACCCCTCCCGGTCCAGCGGGGTCCTACAATGAGCAGTTCTTC
TRBJ2-3 | TRBD2 | TRBV27 | NA | CASRTSITDTQYF | TGTGCCAGCAGGACTAGCATCACAGATACGCAGTATTTT
TRBJ2-7 | TRBD1 | TRBV4-1 | once | CASSQDIGTGAYEQYF | TGCGCCAGCAGCCAAGACATAGGGACAGGGGCCTACGAGCAGTACTTC
TRBJ1-1 | NA | TRBV5-1 | NA | CASSPYTVNTEAFF | TGCGCCAGCAGCCCGTACACCGTGAACACTGAAGCTTTCTTT
TRBJ2-3 | NA | TRBV9 | once | CASSVAGGPRTQYF | TGTGCCAGCAGCGTAGCGGGCGGGCCAAGAACGCAGTATTTT
TRBJ2-1 | TRBD2 | TRBV7-9 | few | CASSPSLGVAGLNEQFF | TGTGCCAGCAGCCCTTCCTTGGGGGTAGCGGGGCTCAATGAGCAGTTCTTC
TRBJ2-5 | NA | TRBV6-1 | NA | CASRLLTGVGETQYF | TGTGCCAGCAGGTTATTGACAGGAGTTGGAGAGACCCAGTACTTC
TRBJ1-4 | TRBD1 | TRBV5-4 | NA | CASSLRTGYEKLFF | TGTGCCAGCAGCTTAAGGACAGGGTACGAAAAACTGTTTTTT
TRBJ2-1 | TRBD2 | TRBV5-4 | NA | CASSFGTSVLEQFF | TGTGCCAGCAGCTTCGGGACTAGTGTGCTTGAGCAGTTCTTC
TRBJ1-5 | NA | TRBV6-1 | NA | CASSEQDSNQPQHF | TGTGCCAGCAGTGAGCAGGATAGCAATCAGCCCCAGCATTTT
TRBJ1-6 | NA | TRBV15 | few | CATSREQGDSPLHF | TGTGCCACCAGCAGAGAGCAGGGTGACTCACCCCTCCACTTT
TRBJ2-5 | TRBD2 | TRBV7-9 | NA | CAMQTSVQETQYF | TGTGCCATGCAGACTAGCGTCCAAGAGACCCAGTACTTC
TRBJ2-3 | TRBD1 | TRBV5-1 | NA | CASRETGHVDTQYF | TGCGCCAGCAGGGAGACAGGGCATGTTGATACGCAGTATTTT
TRBJ2-7 | NA | TRBV2 | NA | CASSEAGASRQYF | TGTGCCAGCAGTGAAGCTGGAGCGTCCAGGCAGTACTTC